One and the same sample provided the 32 T cell receptor beta chains below, sequenced in a study of long-term antiretroviral therapy in people with HIV. At survey level, the immunoSEQ assay was run in its v3.0 version. Sequencing was performed with immunoSEQ multiplex PCR; in TCRdb, only in-frame clones are kept and a portion is missing. The sample carries about 18,000 clones, roughly 89% recorded once. This sample comprised unsorted PBMCs, obtained 3 years after starting antiretroviral therapy. The receptor source for this set is a man between 50 and 59 years old with HIV.

The chain is built from TRBV6-1 and TRBJ2-3; 9 positions match TRBD1. Germline assignment: CDR1 MNHNS and CDR2 SASEGT. This CDR3 spans 15 amino acids. J lost 4 bases, V lost 5 bases, and 7 bases had no gene match. For the CDR3, the DNA is TGTGCCAGCAGTTTTAGGACAGGGGACCCAGATACGCAGTATTTT. Translated: CASSFRTGDPDTQYF.

The chain couples TRBV14 to TRBJ1-2; weak D call: TRBD1 (6 bases). CDR3 length equals 13 residues. The germline V gene has CDR1 SGHDN and CDR2 FVKESK. The V and J ends lost 1 base and 8 bases respectively, with 11 bases between them. CDR3 bases: TGTGCCAGCAGCCAAGGGACAGCGAAGGGCTACACCTTC. Encoded protein: CASSQGTAKGYTF.

V gene TRBV25-1 combines with J gene TRBJ2-7; 7 bases map to TRBD1. Looked up from germline, CDR1 is MGHDK and CDR2 is SYGVNS. There are 14 residues in the CDR3. J was trimmed by 2 bases and V by 4 bases; bases with no gene match: 5. CDR3 protein: CASSASGQPYEQYF. The CDR3 nucleotides are TGTGCCAGCAGTGCCTCGGGACAGCCCTACGAGCAGTACTTC.

This clone was seen a single time. This chain connects TRBV30 to TRBJ2-2, with TRBD2 matching 9 bases. The CDR3 is 18 amino acids. Germline lookup yields CDR1 GTSNPN and CDR2 SVGIG (reference sequence). Germline trimming cut 4 bases from V and 6 bases from J; bases unmatched to any gene: 18. CDR3 protein: CAWKSNGFGRGGAGELFF. The DNA of the CDR3 is TGTGCCTGGAAGAGTAATGGATTCGGGCGGGGGGGCGCCGGGGAGCTGTTTTTT.

This rearrangement joins TRBV27 to TRBJ2-5; 8 nucleotides agree with TRBD2. The CDR3 covers 13 residues. In germline, CDR1 is MNHEY, CDR2 SMNVEV (reference sequence). Trimming cost V 6 bases and J 4 bases; bases outside gene matches: 4. The CDR3 DNA reads TGTGCCAGCAGGGGACTAGACGGAGAGACCCAGTACTTC. Protein product: CASRGLDGETQYF.

This clone was observed once. The rearrangement joins TRBV6-5 to TRBJ1-3, with D tentatively TRBD1 (6 bases). CDR1 is MNHEY and CDR2 is SVGAGI in the germline V gene. This CDR3 is 15 amino acids long. The V gene lost 7 bases and the J gene lost 1 base, with 14 bases spanning the gap. CDR3 sequence: CASISRGVSGNTIYF. Written as DNA, the CDR3 is TGTGCCAGCATTTCCAGGGGTGTATCTGGAAACACCATATATTTT.

This clone was seen a few times. This chain links TRBV21-1 with TRBJ1-2. TRBV21-1 counts as a pseudogene. This CDR3 is 15 amino acids long. DNA for the CDR3: TGTGCCAGCAGTCAGATAATCCCACGGGAATACGGCTACACCTTC. This encodes CASSQIIPREYGYTF.

CDR3: CASSPPPGQGGGEQYF. CDR3 nucleotides: TGTGCCAGCTCACCACCACCGGGACAGGGCGGTGGAGAGCAGTACTTC. The chain has TRBV18 and TRBJ2-7; 9 nucleotides align to TRBD1. The CDR3 is 16 amino acids. The J segment lost 7 bases and the V segment lost 0 bases, leaving 10 bases of the junction unmatched. Germline values: CDR1 KGHSH, CDR2 LQKENI.

The chain has TRBV5-1 and TRBJ1-2; D perhaps matches TRBD1 (6 bases). The CDR3 runs 16 residues. V shed 4 bases and J shed 1 base, with 17 bases lying between them. Germline lookup yields CDR1 SGHRS and CDR2 YFSETQ. Written as DNA, the CDR3 is TGCGCCAGCAGCGGAGAACAGGGCCCGCGTAACTATGGCTACACCTTC. It yields the protein CASSGEQGPRNYGYTF.

The chain recombines TRBV5-1 with TRBJ2-7, with a possible D match to TRBD2 (6 bases). The CDR3 length is 14 residues. Trimming left V 1 base short and J 3 bases short, with 11 bases between. Germline V gives CDR1 SGHRS, CDR2 YFSETQ. CDR3 in amino acids: CASSLSGFFYEQYF. CDR3 in DNA: TGCGCCAGCAGCTTGAGCGGGTTCTTCTACGAGCAGTACTTC.

The V gene is TRBV28, the J gene TRBJ1-6; D ambiguous. CDR1 MDHEN and CDR2 SYDVKM come from the germline V gene. V lost 4 bases and J 4 bases, leaving 14 bases between the germline ends. The CDR3 totals 16 residues. CDR3 sequence reads: CASSSTGGHYNSPLHF. The CDR3 DNA follows: TGTGCCAGCAGTTCGACGGGCGGGCATTATAATTCACCCCTCCACTTT.

V and J are TRBV29-1 and TRBJ2-3; 10 bases map to TRBD2. Trimming took 6 bases from V and 5 from J; bases not matched to a gene: 11. Germline lookup yields CDR1 SQVTM and CDR2 ANQGSEA. The CDR3 has 15 residues. CDR3 loop: CSVTTLAGGVDTQYF. CDR3 nucleotides: TGCAGCGTCACAACCTTAGCGGGGGGCGTAGATACGCAGTATTTT.

The chain recombines TRBV4-3 with TRBJ1-6, with 7 bases matching TRBD1. Germline assignment: CDR1 LGHNA and CDR2 YSLEER. V dropped 0 bases and J dropped 9; count of bases not matched to a gene: 5. The CDR3 consists of 15 residues. The CDR3 DNA is TGCGCCAGCAGCCAAGAGAACAGGGGTAGTTCACCCCTCCACTTT. This translates into CASSQENRGSSPLHF.

This clone was found a few times. The chain carries TRBV6-6 and TRBJ1-2; D is possibly TRBD1 (6 bases). The ends were cut back, 2 bases at V and 2 bases at J, with 12 bases in the middle. CDR1 is MNHNY, CDR2 SVGAGI, per germline (reference sequence). The CDR3 sequence is 15 residues long. Here the CDR3 reads CASSYGQSPNYGYTF. In DNA, the CDR3 is TGTGCCAGCAGTTACGGACAGAGTCCCAACTATGGCTACACCTTC.

This sequence joins TRBV30 and TRBJ2-7; TRBD2 aligns across 7 bases. V lost 0 bases and J lost 5; bases outside the gene matches: 13. The CDR3 consists of 16 residues. Germline V gives CDR1 GTSNPN, CDR2 SVGIG (reference sequence). This CDR3 reads CAWSVPLPRTRDEQYF. CDR3 DNA sequence: TGTGCCTGGAGTGTACCACTCCCACGGACTAGGGACGAGCAGTACTTC.

This chain uses TRBV30 with TRBJ1-3; D gene unclear. The CDR3 is made up of 14 amino acids. The germline V gene encodes CDR1 GTSNPN and CDR2 SVGIG (reference sequence). Trimming stripped 4 bases from V and 4 bases from J, with 14 bases between. The CDR3 loop is CAWTSSDGGNTIYF. CDR3 DNA sequence: TGTGCCTGGACCTCCTCCGACGGAGGAAACACCATATATTTT.

This clone was recorded a few times. The chain couples TRBV15 to TRBJ1-1; 9 bases align to TRBD1. CDR1 LNHNV and CDR2 YYDKDF come from the germline V gene (reference sequence). The J segment lost 3 bases and the V segment lost 5 bases, leaving 13 bases of the junction unmatched. The CDR3 is 17 amino acids. This CDR3 is CATSANRGPWGDTEAFF. The CDR3 DNA is TGTGCCACCAGCGCAAACAGGGGGCCCTGGGGAGACACTGAAGCTTTCTTT.

The J gene is TRBJ2-2, the V gene TRBV7-6; D is unresolved. Trimming stripped 1 base from V and 5 bases from J, with 5 bases between. The CDR3 runs 13 residues. Germline assignment: CDR1 SGHVS and CDR2 FNYEAQ. This CDR3 is CASSLVRTGELFF. Written as DNA, the CDR3 is TGTGCCAGCAGCTTAGTAAGAACCGGGGAGCTGTTTTTT.

V and J are TRBV28 and TRBJ1-6; a weak D match, TRBD1 (5 bases). V dropped 5 bases and J dropped 8 bases, with 13 bases sitting between them. The length of the CDR3 is 14 residues. Germline V gene sequence: CDR1 MDHEN, CDR2 SYDVKM. The CDR3 protein is CASSAWRGDSPLHF. The CDR3 nucleotides are TGTGCCAGCAGTGCCTGGAGGGGCGATTCACCCCTCCACTTT.

The rearrangement uses TRBV29-1 and TRBJ2-3, with 7 nucleotides matching TRBD2. The germline V gene has CDR1 SQVTM and CDR2 ANQGSEA. The CDR3 spans 14 residues. The junction had 4 bases not matched to a gene; V was cut back by 3 bases and J by 1 base. This CDR3 is CSVDGEGGTDTQYF. Here the CDR3 DNA reads TGCAGCGTTGATGGGGAGGGAGGCACAGATACGCAGTATTTT.

The chain carries TRBV6-4 and TRBJ1-2; D is perhaps TRBD1 (5 bases). This CDR3 is built from 11 residues. In germline, CDR1 is MRHNA, CDR2 SNTAGT. Trimming left V 10 bases short and J 2 bases short, with 8 bases between. The CDR3 loop is CATWDNYGYTF. The CDR3 DNA reads TGTGCCACCTGGGACAACTATGGCTACACCTTC.

V and J are TRBV4-2 and TRBJ2-7; the match to TRBD2 covers 7 bases. The CDR3 extends over 15 amino acids. Germline V CDR1 and CDR2: LGHNA, YNFKEQ. The trim removed 5 bases at V and 3 bases at J, leaving 10 bases unmatched. CDR3 coding DNA: TGTGCCAGCAGCTATTGGTCTAGCGGATTCTACGAGCAGTACTTC. This gives the protein CASSYWSSGFYEQYF.

V and J are TRBV4-3 and TRBJ2-7; TRBD1 matches at 8 bases. Germline-derived CDR1 and CDR2 are LGHNA and YSLEER. Trimming removed 0 bases from V and 3 bases from J; junction bases left unmatched: 13. The CDR3 runs to 18 residues. CDR3 protein: CASSQEWVWLDRDYEQYF. The CDR3, as DNA: TGCGCCAGCAGCCAAGAATGGGTGTGGTTGGACAGGGACTACGAGCAGTACTTC.

In this sample, this clone turned up a few times. The V gene is TRBV30, the J gene TRBJ1-6; TRBD1 matches 9 bases. With 5 bases clipped from V and 0 bases from J, the junction kept 2 bases outside the gene matches. The V gene's germline CDR1 is GTSNPN and CDR2 SVGIG (reference sequence). This CDR3 comprises 15 residues. The CDR3 bases are TGTGCCTGGGGACAGGGGAGCTCCTATAATTCACCCCTCCACTTT. Protein sequence: CAWGQGSSYNSPLHF.

V gene TRBV7-9 combines with J gene TRBJ2-3; TRBD2 aligns across 7 bases. The V gene end was trimmed by 0 bases and the J gene end by 3 bases; junction bases not matched to a gene: 0. Germline V gives CDR1 SEHNR, CDR2 FQNEAQ (reference sequence). The CDR3 totals 14 residues. The CDR3 here is CASSLAGGTDTQYF. CDR3 nucleotide sequence: TGTGCCAGCAGCTTAGCGGGGGGGACAGATACGCAGTATTTT.

The CDR3 reads CSVDRVTEAFF. Here the CDR3 DNA reads TGCAGCGTTGACAGGGTCACCGAAGCTTTCTTT. The rearrangement joins TRBV29-1 to TRBJ1-1; D perhaps matches TRBD1 (5 bases). The germline V gene encodes CDR1 SQVTM and CDR2 ANQGSEA. The length of the CDR3 is 11 residues. V lost 3 bases to trimming and J lost 8 bases, with 10 bases between them.

A single count supports this clone. The rearrangement uses TRBV2 and TRBJ1-5; TRBD1 matches 11 bases. V lost 6 bases, J lost 6 bases, and 7 bases stayed unmatched. Germline CDR1 is SNHLY and CDR2 is FYNNEI. The CDR3 totals 15 residues. CDR3 amino acids: CASRGTGGAVQPQHF. In DNA form, the CDR3 reads TGTGCCAGCAGGGGGACAGGGGGAGCCGTTCAGCCCCAGCATTTT.

The genes are TRBV6-6 and TRBJ1-3; D possibly corresponds to TRBD1 (6 bases). V lost 6 bases, J lost 0 bases, and 12 bases lay in between. Germline values: CDR1 MNHNY, CDR2 SVGAGI (reference sequence). The CDR3 extends over 15 amino acids. The CDR3 sequence is CASSNQGYSGNTIYF. CDR3 bases: TGTGCCAGCAGCAATCAGGGGTACTCTGGAAACACCATATATTTT.

The chain links TRBV5-6 to TRBJ1-1, with a weak D call TRBD1 (6 bases). The V and J ends lost 0 bases and 1 base respectively, with 13 bases between them. Germline-derived CDR1 and CDR2 are SGHDT and YYEEEE. The CDR3 totals 16 residues. The CDR3 is CASSLAPRTANTEAFF. The CDR3 DNA sequence: TGTGCCAGCAGCTTGGCCCCTCGGACAGCGAACACTGAAGCTTTCTTT.

The gene calls are TRBV11-2 and TRBJ1-3; D remains unclear. From germline, CDR1 is SGHAT and CDR2 FQNNGV. V was pared by 3 bases and J by 4 bases, with 13 bases between. This CDR3 is 15 amino acids long. Here the CDR3 DNA reads TGTGCCAGCAGCTTCCTGGCAGGCCTCGGAAACACCATATATTTT. It yields the protein CASSFLAGLGNTIYF.

The table lists this clone with a count of one. The chain recombines TRBV19 with TRBJ2-7; D gene uncertain. The CDR3 has 15 residues. In germline, CDR1 is LNHDA, CDR2 SQIVND (reference sequence). Trimming shortened V by 3 bases and J by 0 bases, and 12 bases separated the two germline ends. Written as DNA, the CDR3 is TGTGCCAGTAGTATTGGCTTCTCGAGCTCCTACGAGCAGTACTTC. Protein sequence: CASSIGFSSSYEQYF.

A few counts support this clone. CDR3 sequence (DNA): TGTGCCAGCAGCGCTCTGACTAGCGGGGCCGGCACAGATACGCAGTATTTT. Amino acid sequence: CASSALTSGAGTDTQYF. The chain combines TRBV7-9 with TRBJ2-3, with TRBD2 matching 11 bases. The CDR3 length is 17 residues. Trimming at V came to 5 bases and at J to 1 base, leaving 8 bases not matched to a gene. Germline V gene sequence: CDR1 SEHNR, CDR2 FQNEAQ (reference sequence).